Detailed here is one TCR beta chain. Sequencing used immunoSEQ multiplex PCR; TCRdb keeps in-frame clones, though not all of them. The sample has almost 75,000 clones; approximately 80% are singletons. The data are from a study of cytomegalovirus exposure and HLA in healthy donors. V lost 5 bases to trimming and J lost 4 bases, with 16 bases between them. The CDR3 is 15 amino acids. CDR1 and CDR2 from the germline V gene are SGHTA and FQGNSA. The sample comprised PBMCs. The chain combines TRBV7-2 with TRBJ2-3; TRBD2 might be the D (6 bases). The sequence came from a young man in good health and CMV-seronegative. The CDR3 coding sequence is TGTGCCAGCAGCCCCCGGACCGGGGGTGCAGATACGCAGTATTTT. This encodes CASSPRTGGADTQYF.